A single sample gave rise to the 21 T cell receptor beta chains below, sequenced in a study. TCRdb recomputed calls from the RT-PCR reads with MiXCR, one row per CDR3 protein. The table shows 550,000 to 750,000 distinct CDR3 sequences, with 12% to 15% occurring only once. Sequences were obtained from memory CD4+ T cells from blood. All receptors derive from a female donor in good health, serving as a healthy control.

In its sample, this clonotype was seen many times. The gene calls are TRBV5-6 and TRBJ2-3; possibly TRBD2 for D (5 bases). Germline V gene sequence: CDR1 SGHDT, CDR2 YYEEEE. The CDR3 contains 17 residues. Trimming pared 4 bases from V and 2 bases from J, leaving 20 bases between. The CDR3 loop is CASSRGSLREITDTQYF. The CDR3 DNA is TGTGCCAGCAGCCGGGGTTCATTGAGAGAAATCACAGATACGCAGTATTTT.

Only a few counts were recorded for this clonotype. The chain employs TRBV2 and TRBJ2-6, with TRBD1 matching 9 bases. Per the germline V gene, CDR1 is SNHLY and CDR2 is FYNNEI. The V and J ends lost 6 bases and 4 bases, in that order; junction bases with no gene match: 4. The CDR3 is made up of 15 amino acids. This CDR3 is CASRGQGSGANVLTF. The CDR3 DNA is TGTGCCAGCAGAGGACAGGGGTCGGGGGCCAACGTCCTGACTTTC.

This clonotype occurred a few times. The chain is built from TRBV6-5 and TRBJ1-3, with a weak D call TRBD1 (5 bases). From germline, CDR1 is MNHEY and CDR2 SVGAGI. The CDR3 sequence is 17 residues long. V was clipped by 3 bases and J by 0 bases, with 15 bases between them. CDR3 in amino acids: CASSYSVGVSSGNTIYF. The DNA of the CDR3 is TGTGCCAGCAGTTATTCAGTGGGGGTTTCCTCTGGAAACACCATATATTTT.

The rearrangement uses TRBV28 and TRBJ1-2, with TRBD1 matching over 7 bases. This CDR3 comprises 16 residues. The trim removed 4 bases at V and 0 bases at J, leaving 8 bases unmatched. The V gene's germline CDR1 is MDHEN and CDR2 SYDVKM. The CDR3 nucleotides are TGTGCCAGCAGTTCCCATTCGACAGGGTCTAACTATGGCTACACCTTC. Translation: CASSSHSTGSNYGYTF.

The chain combines TRBV5-1 with TRBJ2-2, with TRBD2 matching over 7 bases. CDR1 and CDR2 from the germline V gene are SGHRS and YFSETQ. The CDR3 is 14 residues long. The J segment lost 5 bases and the V segment lost 3 bases, leaving 4 bases of the junction unmatched. The CDR3 loop is CASSWEGNTGELFF. The CDR3 region has the DNA TGCGCCAGCAGCTGGGAGGGGAATACCGGGGAGCTGTTTTTT.

This clonotype was detected a few times. V and J are TRBV24-1 and TRBJ1-1; TRBD1 matches at 8 bases. The V gene's germline CDR1 is KGHDR and CDR2 SFDVKD. CDR3 length equals 15 residues. V was clipped by 3 bases and J by 3 bases; unmatched bases: 5. DNA of the CDR3: TGTGCCACCAGTGATACCGGGACAGGTTACACTGAAGCTTTCTTT. This codes for CATSDTGTGYTEAFF.

This clonotype was detected a few times. The J gene is TRBJ1-1, the V gene TRBV5-1; D is unclear. V was cut by 0 bases and J by 2 bases, with 8 bases left in between. The CDR3 has 14 residues. Germline CDR1 and CDR2: SGHRS and YFSETQ. The CDR3: CASSLDAGNTEAFF. The CDR3 DNA reads TGCGCCAGCAGCTTGGATGCGGGTAACACTGAAGCTTTCTTT. The full variable domain, in which reference TRBV5-1 and TRBJ1-1 provide the parts outside the CDR3, is KAGVTQTPRYLIKTRGQQVTLSCSPISGHRSVSWYQQTPGQGLQFLFEYFSETQRNKGNFPGRFSGRQFSNSRSEMNVSTLELGDSALYLCASSLDAGNTEAFFGQGTRLTVV.

V gene TRBV5-1 combines with J gene TRBJ2-2; D might be TRBD1 or TRBD2, each matching 5 bases. Trimming took 2 bases from V and 5 from J, leaving 13 bases between them. The CDR3 loop spans 15 amino acids. Germline-derived CDR1 and CDR2 are SGHRS and YFSETQ. The CDR3 reads CASSLLGTETGELFF. The CDR3 nucleotides are TGCGCCAGCAGCTTACTTGGGACCGAAACCGGGGAGCTGTTTTTT.

This clonotype was seen more than once but under ten times. The junction differs from germline at one of its ends, possibly a read error. The rearrangement joins TRBV7-7 to TRBJ1-5; D is possibly TRBD1 (5 bases). The CDR3 is 16 residues long. Germline CDR1 is SSHAT and CDR2 is FNYEAQ (reference sequence). The DNA of the CDR3 is TGTGCTAGCAGATCCGCAGGGCCTTCGTCCAATCAGCCCCAGCATTTT. This encodes CASRSAGPSSNQPQHF.

This clonotype was detected only a few times. This chain connects TRBV6-4 to TRBJ2-1; D call uncertain. Germline CDR1 reads MRHNA; CDR2 reads SNTAGT. CDR3 length: 15 residues. Trimming took 1 base from V and 6 from J, leaving 13 bases between them. The chain's CDR3 is CASSDLGRRPNEQFF. In DNA form, the CDR3 reads TGTGCCAGCAGTGACTTGGGCAGGCGCCCCAATGAGCAGTTCTTC.

V is TRBV30 and J is TRBJ1-1, with D maybe TRBD1 (5 bases). V was pared by 4 bases and J by 6 bases, with 21 bases between. There are 15 residues in the CDR3. CDR1 GTSNPN and CDR2 SVGIG come from the germline V gene (reference sequence). The CDR3 sequence is CAWISKGQAGAEAFF. CDR3 DNA sequence: TGTGCCTGGATATCTAAGGGGCAGGCGGGCGCTGAAGCTTTCTTT.

The chain is built from TRBV6-5 and TRBJ1-1; a possible D gene is TRBD1 (6 bases). CDR1 and CDR2 (germline): MNHEY, SVGAGI. V lost 5 bases and J lost 8, with 27 bases in between. The CDR3 is 17 residues long. The chain's CDR3 is CASSHRRDTGRTTEAFF. The CDR3 DNA reads TGTGCCAGCAGTCACAGACGGGACACCGGACGCACGACCGAAGCTTTCTTT.

This clonotype was detected ten times or more. V usage is TRBV20-1 and J usage is TRBJ2-7; a weak D match, TRBD2 (5 bases). Germline loops: CDR1 DFQATT, CDR2 SNEGSKA (reference sequence). The CDR3 consists of 15 residues. Trimming took off 0 bases at V and 0 bases at J, with 12 bases between the two ends. The CDR3 DNA reads as TGCAGTGCTAGAGATGGCGGGTCAAGCTCCTACGAGCAGTACTTC. This gives the protein CSARDGGSSSYEQYF.

The V gene is TRBV18, the J gene TRBJ1-1; 10 nucleotides match TRBD1. V trimming: 6 bases; J trimming: 1 base; junction bases outside the gene matches: 8. Germline V gives CDR1 KGHSH, CDR2 LQKENI. The CDR3 covers 16 residues. This CDR3 reads CASSGTGQGGNTEAFF. The CDR3 region has the DNA TGTGCCAGCTCCGGAACCGGACAGGGGGGGAACACTGAAGCTTTCTTT.

The chain uses TRBV29-1 and TRBJ2-3; 9 nucleotides align to TRBD1. Germline CDR1 SQVTM, CDR2 ANQGSEA. The CDR3 runs to 13 residues. V lost 4 bases and J lost 11; bases outside the gene matches: 10. CDR3 nucleotide sequence: TGCAGCGTTGCGAGGGACAGGGACAATGAGCAGTATTTT. Translation: CSVARDRDNEQYF.

The count of this clonotype is one. The chain uses TRBV7-8 and TRBJ1-1; TRBD1 matches at 8 bases. V lost 4 bases, J lost 4 bases, and 5 bases stayed unmatched. The germline CDR1 and CDR2 sequences are SGHVS and FQNEAQ. The CDR3 loop spans 14 amino acids. CDR3 sequence reads: CASSSGTGSTEAFF. CDR3 in DNA: TGTGCCAGCAGCTCGGGGACAGGTAGCACTGAAGCTTTCTTT.

This rearrangement joins TRBV20-1 to TRBJ1-1, with a weak D call TRBD1 (5 bases). V lost 4 bases and J 3 bases, leaving 15 bases between the germline ends. Germline loops: CDR1 DFQATT, CDR2 SNEGSKA (reference sequence). This CDR3 contains 14 residues. In nucleotides, the CDR3 is TGCAGTGCTAAGGAGGGGACCTTCGACACTGAAGCTTTCTTT. Translating gives CSAKEGTFDTEAFF.

V is TRBV25-1 and J is TRBJ1-2; no clear D gene. Trimming cost V 7 bases and J 1 base, with 7 bases left between them. Germline values: CDR1 MGHDK, CDR2 SYGVNS. The CDR3 covers 12 residues. This CDR3 is CASMEGNYGYTF. The CDR3 coding sequence is TGTGCCAGCATGGAGGGTAACTATGGCTACACCTTC.

The V and J genes are TRBV20-1 and TRBJ2-1; 8 bases are shared with TRBD2. This CDR3 region has 12 residues. Germline loops: CDR1 DFQATT, CDR2 SNEGSKA (reference sequence). The chain's CDR3 is CRASGGPDEQFF. The CDR3 nucleotides read TGCAGGGCGAGCGGGGGTCCTGATGAGCAGTTCTTC.

This clonotype was detected only a few times. The chain has TRBV20-1 and TRBJ2-1; 9 bases match TRBD2. This CDR3 region has 15 residues. CDR1 is DFQATT and CDR2 is SNEGSKA in the germline V gene (reference sequence). CDR3 DNA: TGCAGACCCCAGGGGGGACTAGCTGGCTACAATGAGCAGTTCTTC. Translation: CRPQGGLAGYNEQFF.

This clonotype came up a few times. The chain is built from TRBV28 and TRBJ1-1; perhaps TRBD1 as D (6 bases). CDR3 length: 12 residues. The germline CDR1 and CDR2 sequences are MDHEN and SYDVKM. The V end lost 7 bases, the J end lost 1 base, and 7 bases lay between the germline ends. CDR3 sequence: CASMDRNTEAFF. CDR3 in DNA: TGTGCCAGCATGGACAGGAACACTGAAGCTTTCTTT.